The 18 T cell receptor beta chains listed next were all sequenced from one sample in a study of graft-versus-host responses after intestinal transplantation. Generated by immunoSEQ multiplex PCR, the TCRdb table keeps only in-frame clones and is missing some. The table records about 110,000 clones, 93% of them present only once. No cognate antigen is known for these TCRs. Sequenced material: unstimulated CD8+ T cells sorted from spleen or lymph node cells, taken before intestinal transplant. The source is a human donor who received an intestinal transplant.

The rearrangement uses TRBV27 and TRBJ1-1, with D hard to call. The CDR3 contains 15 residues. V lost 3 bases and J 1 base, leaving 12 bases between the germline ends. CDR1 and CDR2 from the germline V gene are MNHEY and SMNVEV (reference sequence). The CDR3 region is CASSFGGAGNTEAFF. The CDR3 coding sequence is TGTGCCAGCAGTTTTGGAGGCGCGGGGAACACTGAAGCTTTCTTT.

In DNA, the CDR3 is TGTGCCAGACATAGCGGCAACACCGGGGAGCTGTTTTTT. It specifies CARHSGNTGELFF. This sequence joins TRBV6-5 and TRBJ2-2; tentative D call: TRBD2 (6 bases). V was cut by 9 bases and J by 2 bases, with 10 bases left in between. Germline loops: CDR1 MNHEY, CDR2 SVGAGI. This CDR3 contains 13 residues.

CDR3 region: CASSWDIQETQYF. CDR3 sequence (DNA): TGTGCCAGCAGTTGGGACATCCAAGAGACCCAGTACTTC. V usage is TRBV2 and J usage is TRBJ2-5, with D possibly being TRBD1 (6 bases). V lost 5 bases, J lost 1 base, and 8 bases lay in between. CDR3 length equals 13 residues. The germline V gene encodes CDR1 SNHLY and CDR2 FYNNEI.

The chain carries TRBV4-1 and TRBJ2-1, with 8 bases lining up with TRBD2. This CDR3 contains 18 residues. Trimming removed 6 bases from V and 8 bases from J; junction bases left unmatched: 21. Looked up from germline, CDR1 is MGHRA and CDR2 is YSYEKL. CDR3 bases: TGCGCCAGCAGGCCTAATATGGGGGAGCGGGAGAAGGTGTATGAGCAGTTCTTC. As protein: CASRPNMGEREKVYEQFF.

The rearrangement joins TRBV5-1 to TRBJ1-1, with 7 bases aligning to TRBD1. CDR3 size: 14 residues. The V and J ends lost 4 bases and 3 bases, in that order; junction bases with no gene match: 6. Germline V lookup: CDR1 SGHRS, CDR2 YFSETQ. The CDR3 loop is CASSHRGGDTEAFF. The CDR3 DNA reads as TGCGCCAGCAGCCACAGGGGTGGGGACACTGAAGCTTTCTTT. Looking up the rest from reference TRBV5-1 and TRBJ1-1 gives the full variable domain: KAGVTQTPRYLIKTRGQQVTLSCSPISGHRSVSWYQQTPGQGLQFLFEYFSETQRNKGNFPGRFSGRQFSNSRSEMNVSTLELGDSALYLCASSHRGGDTEAFFGQGTRLTVV.

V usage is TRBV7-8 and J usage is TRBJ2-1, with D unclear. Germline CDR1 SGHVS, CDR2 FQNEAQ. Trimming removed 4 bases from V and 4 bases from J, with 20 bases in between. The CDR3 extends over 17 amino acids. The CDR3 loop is CASSCLQVENWYNEQFF. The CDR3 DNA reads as TGTGCCAGCAGCTGCCTCCAAGTGGAGAACTGGTACAATGAGCAGTTCTTC.

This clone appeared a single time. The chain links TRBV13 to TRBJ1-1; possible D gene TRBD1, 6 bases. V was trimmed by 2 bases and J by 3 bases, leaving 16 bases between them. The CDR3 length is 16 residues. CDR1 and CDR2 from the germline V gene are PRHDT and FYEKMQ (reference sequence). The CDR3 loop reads CASSLRQTRGDTEAFF. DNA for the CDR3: TGTGCCAGCAGCTTACGTCAGACAAGGGGGGACACTGAAGCTTTCTTT.

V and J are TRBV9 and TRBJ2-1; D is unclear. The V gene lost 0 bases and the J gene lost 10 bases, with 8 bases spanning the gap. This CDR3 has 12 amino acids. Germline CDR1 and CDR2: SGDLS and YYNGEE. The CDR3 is CASSVVLGEQFF. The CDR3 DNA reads TGTGCCAGCAGCGTAGTTCTCGGGGAGCAGTTCTTC.

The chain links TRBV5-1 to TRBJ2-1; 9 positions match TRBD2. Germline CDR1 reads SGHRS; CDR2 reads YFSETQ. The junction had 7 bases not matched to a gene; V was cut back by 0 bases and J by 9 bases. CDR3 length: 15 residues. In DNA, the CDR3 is TGCGCCAGCAGCTTGGGTCGGGCGGGGGGGAGTGAGCAGTTCTTC. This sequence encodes CASSLGRAGGSEQFF.

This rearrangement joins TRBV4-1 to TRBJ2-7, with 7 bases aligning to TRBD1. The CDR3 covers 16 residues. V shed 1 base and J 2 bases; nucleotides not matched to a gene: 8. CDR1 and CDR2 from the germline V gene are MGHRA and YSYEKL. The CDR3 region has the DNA TGCGCCAGCAGCCAAGGGCCGAACAGGGGAGCCTACGAGCAGTACTTC. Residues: CASSQGPNRGAYEQYF.

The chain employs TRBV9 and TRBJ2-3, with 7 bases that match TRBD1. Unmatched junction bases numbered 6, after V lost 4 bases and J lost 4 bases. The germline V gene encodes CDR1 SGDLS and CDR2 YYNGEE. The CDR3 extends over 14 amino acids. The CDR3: CASSPDRESDTQYF. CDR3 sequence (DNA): TGTGCCAGCAGCCCCGACAGGGAGTCAGATACGCAGTATTTT.

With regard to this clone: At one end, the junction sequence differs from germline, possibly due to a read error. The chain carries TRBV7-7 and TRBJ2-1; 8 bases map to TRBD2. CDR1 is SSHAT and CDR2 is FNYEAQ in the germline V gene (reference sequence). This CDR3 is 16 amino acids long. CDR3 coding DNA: TGTGCTAGCAGCTTAGGCTCTACTAGCGGCTACAATGAGCAGTTCTTC. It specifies CASSLGSTSGYNEQFF.

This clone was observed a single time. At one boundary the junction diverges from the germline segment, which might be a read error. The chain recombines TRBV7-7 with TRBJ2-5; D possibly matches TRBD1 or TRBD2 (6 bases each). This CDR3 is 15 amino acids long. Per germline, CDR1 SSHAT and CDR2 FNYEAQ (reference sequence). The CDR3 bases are TGTGCTAGCAGCCCGTCCGGGGGCGGCCAAGAGACCCAGTACTTC. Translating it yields CASSPSGGGQETQYF.

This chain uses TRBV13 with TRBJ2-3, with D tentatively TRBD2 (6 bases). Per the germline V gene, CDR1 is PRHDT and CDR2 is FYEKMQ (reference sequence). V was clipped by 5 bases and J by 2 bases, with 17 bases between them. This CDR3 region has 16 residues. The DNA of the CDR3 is TGTGCCAGCAGCCCTCTTAGCGGACACTACACAGATACGCAGTATTTT. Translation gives CASSPLSGHYTDTQYF.

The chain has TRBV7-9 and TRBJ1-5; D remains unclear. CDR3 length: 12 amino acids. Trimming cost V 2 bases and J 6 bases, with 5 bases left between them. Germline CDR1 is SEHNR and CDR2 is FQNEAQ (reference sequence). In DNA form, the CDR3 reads TGTGCCAGCAGCTTAATAAGTCAGCCCCAGCATTTT. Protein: CASSLISQPQHF.

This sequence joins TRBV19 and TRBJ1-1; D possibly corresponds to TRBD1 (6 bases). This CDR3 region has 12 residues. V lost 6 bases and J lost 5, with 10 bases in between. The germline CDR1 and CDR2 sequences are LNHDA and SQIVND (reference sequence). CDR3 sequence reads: CASSRGGTEAFF. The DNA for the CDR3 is TGTGCCAGTAGCAGGGGAGGGACTGAAGCTTTCTTT.

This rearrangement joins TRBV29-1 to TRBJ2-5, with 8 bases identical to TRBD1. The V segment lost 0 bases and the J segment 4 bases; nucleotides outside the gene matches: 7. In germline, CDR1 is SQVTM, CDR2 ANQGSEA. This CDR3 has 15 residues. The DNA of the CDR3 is TGCAGCGTTGAAGATCGGACAGGGCAAAGAGAGACCCAGTACTTC. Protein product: CSVEDRTGQRETQYF.

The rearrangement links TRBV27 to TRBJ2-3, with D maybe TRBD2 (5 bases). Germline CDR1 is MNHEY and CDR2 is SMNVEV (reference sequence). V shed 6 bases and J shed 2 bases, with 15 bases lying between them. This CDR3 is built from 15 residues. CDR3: CASRLVRVNTDTQYF. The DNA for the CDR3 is TGTGCCAGCAGACTGGTGCGGGTTAACACAGATACGCAGTATTTT.